A selection of T cell receptor beta chains follows, all from one sample in a study of T cells in Graves' hyperthyroidism and ophthalmopathy. TCRdb called the multiplex PCR reads again in MiXCR, with one record for every CDR3 protein. The sample consists of 500,000 to 800,000 distinct CDR3 sequences, roughly 15% of them appearing once. The sample consisted of blood. The receptors were gathered from a woman in her forties or fifties with Graves' ophthalmopathy. Each CDR3 is given with its conserved first and last residue. The D gene is left open where the match is weak. The size entry is marked missing in some rows and otherwise reads once, few, many or a size class.

TRBV9,NA,TRBJ1-1,NA,CASSVGGSDTEAFF,TGTGCCAGCAGCGTAGGGGGTTCCGACACTGAAGCTTTCTTT
TRBV15,NA,TRBJ1-1,once,CATSRGSTEAFF,TGTGCCACCAGCAGAGGGTCCACTGAAGCTTTCTTT
TRBV15,NA,TRBJ1-5,NA,CATSARAPNQAQHF,TGTGCCACCAGCGCCCGGGCCCCTAATCAGGCCCAGCATTTT
TRBV7-2,TRBD2,TRBJ2-1,many,CASSLFRRLAGVTEQFF,TGTGCCAGCAGCTTATTTCGTCGGCTAGCGGGAGTGACTGAGCAGTTCTTC
TRBV11-3,TRBD2,TRBJ2-1,many,CASSLGRTSGSYNEQFF,TGTGCCAGCAGCTTAGGTCGGACTAGCGGGAGTTACAATGAGCAGTTCTTC
TRBV7-9,NA,TRBJ2-5,many,CAIRDNLGTGQETQYF,TGTGCCATCAGGGACAACTTAGGGACTGGGCAAGAGACCCAGTACTTC
TRBV5-1,NA,TRBJ1-1,many,CASSRREGGTEAFF,TGCGCCAGCAGCCGACGGGAGGGGGGCACTGAAGCTTTCTTT
TRBV28,TRBD2,TRBJ2-7,NA,CASTTGGGVYEQYF,TGTGCCAGTACAACGGGGGGAGGGGTCTACGAGCAGTACTTC
TRBV11-3,NA,TRBJ2-5,many,CATGSKGSETQYF,TGTGCCACCGGGTCGAAGGGTTCGGAGACCCAGTACTTC
TRBV5-1,NA,TRBJ2-6,NA,CASSLVNTGANALTF,TGCGCCAGCAGCTTGGTTAACACCGGGGCCAACGCCCTGACTTTC
TRBV28,NA,TRBJ2-5,many,CASSLGQVETQYF,TGTGCCAGCAGTTTAGGGCAGGTTGAGACCCAGTACTTC
TRBV27,TRBD1,TRBJ1-1,few,CASSLSGTGAITEAFF,TGTGCCAGCAGTTTATCGGGGACAGGGGCCATCACTGAAGCTTTCTTT
TRBV24-1,NA,TRBJ2-2,NA,CATSDGQGGYTGELFF,TGTGCCACCAGTGATGGGCAGGGGGGTTACACCGGGGAGCTGTTTTTT
TRBV27,TRBD2,TRBJ2-1,many,CASSHPSRLAGVTNEQFF,TGTGCCAGCAGTCACCCCTCACGACTAGCGGGAGTCACTAATGAGCAGTTCTTC
TRBV29-1,TRBD2,TRBJ2-1,many,CSVEVALAGAENEQFF,TGCAGCGTTGAAGTGGCACTAGCGGGAGCGGAAAATGAGCAGTTCTTC
TRBV27,NA,TRBJ1-5,many,CAQTISVTACNQPQHF,TGTGCCCAAACAATTTCCGTGACAGCTTGCAATCAGCCCCAGCATTTT
TRBV11-2,NA,TRBJ1-3,many,CASSYDGGNTIYF,TGTGCCAGCAGCTATGACGGAGGAAACACCATATATTTT
TRBV27,NA,TRBJ2-1,few,CASSLGGTGNEQFF,TGTGCCAGCAGTTTAGGAGGAACCGGCAATGAGCAGTTCTTC
TRBV27,NA,TRBJ2-2,few,CASSPGTGGIVTGELFF,TGTGCCAGCAGTCCGGGTACTGGGGGAATTGTCACCGGGGAGCTGTTTTTT
TRBV5-1,TRBD1,TRBJ1-3,few,CASSLGQGVGNTIYF,TGCGCCAGCAGCTTGGGCCAGGGGGTTGGAAACACCATATATTTT
TRBV4-2,TRBD1,TRBJ1-1,NA,CASSQAPAGQGAGYTEAFF,TGTGCCAGCAGCCAAGCCCCCGCCGGACAGGGGGCTGGATACACTGAAGCTTTCTTT
TRBV28,NA,TRBJ1-5,many,CASSQSSTGGLRPQHF,TGTGCCAGCAGTCAAAGTTCGACAGGTGGTCTTCGGCCCCAGCATTTT
TRBV20-1,NA,TRBJ1-5,many,CSAREGGSNQPQHF,TGCAGTGCTAGAGAGGGGGGTAGCAATCAGCCCCAGCATTTT
TRBV7-9,TRBD2,TRBJ2-7,many,CASSFPAGGTTYEQYF,TGTGCCAGCAGCTTCCCTGCGGGAGGTACAACCTACGAGCAGTACTTC
TRBV7-2,TRBD2,TRBJ2-2,many,CASTTGGSGGGTGELFF,TGTGCCAGCACCACCGGTGGGTCGGGAGGCGGGACCGGGGAGCTGTTTTTT
TRBV7-8,TRBD1,TRBJ2-7,many,CASSPDRLVEQYF,TGTGCCAGCAGCCCGGACAGGCTGGTCGAGCAGTACTTC
TRBV5-1,TRBD1,TRBJ1-2,many,CASSLPGQGANGYTF,TGCGCCAGCAGCCTGCCGGGACAGGGGGCGAATGGCTACACCTTC
TRBV7-3,NA,TRBJ2-7,many,CASSSQGVPDEEQYF,TGTGCCAGCAGCTCACAGGGAGTCCCCGACGAGGAGCAGTACTTC
TRBV6-5,NA,TRBJ2-7,NA,CASRYEDTYEQYF,TGTGCCAGCAGGTACGAAGACACCTACGAGCAGTACTTC